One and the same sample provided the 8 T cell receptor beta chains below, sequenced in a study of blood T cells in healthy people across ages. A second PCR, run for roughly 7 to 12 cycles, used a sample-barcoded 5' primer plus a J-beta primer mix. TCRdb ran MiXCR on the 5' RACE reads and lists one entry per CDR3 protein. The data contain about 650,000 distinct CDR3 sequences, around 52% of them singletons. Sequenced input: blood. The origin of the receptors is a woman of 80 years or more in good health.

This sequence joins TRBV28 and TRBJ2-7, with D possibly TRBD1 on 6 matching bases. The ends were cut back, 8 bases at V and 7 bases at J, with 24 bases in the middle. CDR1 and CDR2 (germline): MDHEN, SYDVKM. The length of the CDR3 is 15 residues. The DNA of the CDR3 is TGTGCCAGCTCAACGACAGGTCGCTCCTACAATGAGCAGTACTTC. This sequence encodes CASSTTGRSYNEQYF.

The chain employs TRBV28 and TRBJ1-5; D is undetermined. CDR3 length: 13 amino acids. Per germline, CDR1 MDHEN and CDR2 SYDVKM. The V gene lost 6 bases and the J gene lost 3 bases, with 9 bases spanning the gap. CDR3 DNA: TGTGCCAGCAGCCCCGCTGTCAATCAGCCCCAGCATTTT. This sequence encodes CASSPAVNQPQHF.

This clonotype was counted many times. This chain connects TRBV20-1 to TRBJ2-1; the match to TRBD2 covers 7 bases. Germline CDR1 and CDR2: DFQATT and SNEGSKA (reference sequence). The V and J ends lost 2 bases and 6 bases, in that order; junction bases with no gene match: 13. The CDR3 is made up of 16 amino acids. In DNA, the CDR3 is TGCAGTGCTAGATTTTCGACTAGCCATAAGTTCAATGAGCAGTTCTTC. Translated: CSARFSTSHKFNEQFF.

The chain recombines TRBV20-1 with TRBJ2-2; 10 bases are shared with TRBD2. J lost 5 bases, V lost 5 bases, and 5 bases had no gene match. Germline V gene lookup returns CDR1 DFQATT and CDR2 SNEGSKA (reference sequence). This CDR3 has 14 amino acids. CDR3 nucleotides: TGCAGTGCTTGGACTAGCGGAGCGACCGGGGAGCTGTTTTTT. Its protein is CSAWTSGATGELFF.

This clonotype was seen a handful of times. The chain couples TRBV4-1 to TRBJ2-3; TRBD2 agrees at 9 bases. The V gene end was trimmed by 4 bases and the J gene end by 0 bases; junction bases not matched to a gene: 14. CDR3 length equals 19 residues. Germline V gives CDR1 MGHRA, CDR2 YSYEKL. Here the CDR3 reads CASSRLALAGYSSTDTQYF. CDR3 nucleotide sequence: TGCGCCAGCAGCCGTCTCGCGCTAGCGGGGTACTCTAGCACAGATACGCAGTATTTT.

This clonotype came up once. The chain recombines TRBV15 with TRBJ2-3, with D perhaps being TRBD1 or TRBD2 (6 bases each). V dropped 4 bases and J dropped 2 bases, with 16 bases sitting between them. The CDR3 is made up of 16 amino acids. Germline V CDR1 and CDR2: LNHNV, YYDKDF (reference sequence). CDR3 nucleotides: TGTGCCACCAGCATAGTCGGGGGCTACTCCACAGATACGCAGTATTTT. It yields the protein CATSIVGGYSTDTQYF.

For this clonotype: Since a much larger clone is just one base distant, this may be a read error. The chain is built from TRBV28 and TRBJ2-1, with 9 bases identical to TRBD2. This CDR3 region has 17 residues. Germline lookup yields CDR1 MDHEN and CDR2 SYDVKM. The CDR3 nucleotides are TGTGCCTGCAGTTTCGCGCTAGCGGGACCCCTCTACAATGAGCAGTTCTTC. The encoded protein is CACSFALAGPLYNEQFF.

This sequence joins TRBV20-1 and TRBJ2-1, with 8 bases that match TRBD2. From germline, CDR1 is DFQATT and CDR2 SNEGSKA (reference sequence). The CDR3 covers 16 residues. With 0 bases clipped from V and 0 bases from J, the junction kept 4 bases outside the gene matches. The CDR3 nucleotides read TGCAGTGCTAGAGAACTAGCGGCTAGCTCCTACAATGAGCAGTTCTTC. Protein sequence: CSARELAASSYNEQFF.